This T cell receptor (beta chain) was identified in a study of CXCR3-negative and CXCR3-positive naive CD8 T cells. With regard to this clonotype: Its matching antigen is unknown.

Overall study results and limits: Naive cells positive for CXCR3 carried more hydrophobic TRB CDR3s than CXCR3-negative ones.

TRB cDNA was prepared as libraries by UMI-labeled 5' RACE. TCRdb re-called the 5' RACE reads; every CDR3 protein appears as one record, without DNA. This sample carries some 130,000 distinct CDR3 sequences, with around 0.54% going to the ten biggest clones. Material for sequencing was naive CXCR3+ CD8+ T cells from blood. Sample subset: CD45RO-CCR7+CD27+CD95- naive CD8+ T cells expressing CXCR3 (TNR3+). This TCR derives from a human donor in good health. Some clones in this sample may be carry-over from other donors' samples.

CDR3 loop: CSASTGAAIHEQYF. The chain uses TRBV29-1 and TRBJ2-7; TCRdb picks TRBD1, but there is no DNA to check that call. This CDR3 has 14 residues. CDR1 is SQVTM and CDR2 is ANQGSEA in the germline V gene.